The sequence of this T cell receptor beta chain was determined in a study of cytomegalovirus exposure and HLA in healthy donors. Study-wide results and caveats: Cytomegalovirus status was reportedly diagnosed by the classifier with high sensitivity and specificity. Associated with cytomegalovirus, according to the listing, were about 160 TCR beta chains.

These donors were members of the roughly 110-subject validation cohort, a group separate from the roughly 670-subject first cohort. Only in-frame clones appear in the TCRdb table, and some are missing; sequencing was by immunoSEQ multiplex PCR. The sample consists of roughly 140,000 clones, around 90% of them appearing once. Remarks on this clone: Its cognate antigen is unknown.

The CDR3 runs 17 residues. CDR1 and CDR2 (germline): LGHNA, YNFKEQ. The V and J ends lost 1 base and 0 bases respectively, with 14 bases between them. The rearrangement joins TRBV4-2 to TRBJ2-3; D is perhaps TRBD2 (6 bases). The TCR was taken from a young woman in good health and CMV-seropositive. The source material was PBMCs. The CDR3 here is CASSQGISGTSTDTQYF. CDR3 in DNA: TGTGCCAGCAGCCAAGGGATTAGCGGAACTAGCACAGATACGCAGTATTTT.